These T cell receptor beta chains were read from a single sample in a study of somatic mutations in cytotoxic T cells in rheumatoid arthritis. Produced via immunoSEQ multiplex PCR; TCRdb's table is partial and in-frame only. In the table there are approximately 13,000 clones, under 85% of which are singletons. Material: CD8+ T cells sorted from blood. These receptors were obtained from an adult with rheumatoid arthritis. Each CDR3 is given with its conserved first and last residue. A D gene is named only where the DNA matches it firmly. Not every row has a clone size; where given, it reads once, few, many or a size class.

V gene: TRBV6-1
D gene: .
J gene: TRBJ1-2
clone size: few
CDR3 DNA: TGTGCCAGCAGTGGTCGGCAGGGAAATGGCTACACCTTC
CDR3 protein: CASSGRQGNGYTF

V gene: TRBV5-1
D gene: .
J gene: TRBJ2-1
clone size: .
CDR3 DNA: TGCGCCAGCAGCTTGGAGGGCAGTGAGCAGTTCTTC
CDR3 protein: CASSLEGSEQFF

V gene: TRBV27
D gene: .
J gene: TRBJ2-3
clone size: .
CDR3 DNA: TGTGCCAGCAGTCCACGGGGTGGTGGTTCAGATACGCAGTATTTT
CDR3 protein: CASSPRGGGSDTQYF

V gene: TRBV2
D gene: .
J gene: TRBJ2-2
clone size: .
CDR3 DNA: TGTGCCAGCAGTGTGGTCACAGGCACCGGGGAGCTGTTTTTT
CDR3 protein: CASSVVTGTGELFF

V gene: TRBV19
D gene: .
J gene: TRBJ2-7
clone size: .
CDR3 DNA: TGTGCCAGTAGTATAGGTCGGGGGGCAAGTTACGAGCAGTACTTC
CDR3 protein: CASSIGRGASYEQYF

V gene: TRBV28
D gene: .
J gene: TRBJ1-5
clone size: .
CDR3 DNA: TGTGCCAGCAGTTTACCGACAGTTACTAATCAGCCCCAGCATTTT
CDR3 protein: CASSLPTVTNQPQHF

V gene: TRBV5-1
D gene: TRBD2
J gene: TRBJ2-1
clone size: few
CDR3 DNA: TGCGCCAGCAATACAGGGCTAGCGGGGGCGGGCAATGAGCAGTTCTTC
CDR3 protein: CASNTGLAGAGNEQFF

V gene: TRBV6-5
D gene: .
J gene: TRBJ1-6
clone size: .
CDR3 DNA: TGTGCCAGCGGTCAGAATAATTCACCCCTCCACTTT
CDR3 protein: CASGQNNSPLHF

V gene: TRBV2
D gene: TRBD1
J gene: TRBJ1-4
clone size: .
CDR3 DNA: TGTGCCAGCAGCGGACAGGGGGCCGGAAAACTGTTTTTT
CDR3 protein: CASSGQGAGKLFF

V gene: TRBV13
D gene: TRBD1
J gene: TRBJ2-7
clone size: .
CDR3 DNA: TGTGCCAGCAGCCCCCGACAGGGTCTCAACGAGCAGTACTTC
CDR3 protein: CASSPRQGLNEQYF

V gene: TRBV27
D gene: TRBD2
J gene: TRBJ2-1
clone size: .
CDR3 DNA: TGTGCCAGCAGTTTGAGCGGGGGGGCCGGGAATGAGCAGTTCTTC
CDR3 protein: CASSLSGGAGNEQFF

V gene: TRBV2
D gene: .
J gene: TRBJ1-3
clone size: .
CDR3 DNA: TGTGCCAGCATCTCGGTGTCCTCTGGAAACACCATATATTTT
CDR3 protein: CASISVSSGNTIYF

V gene: TRBV5-5
D gene: TRBD1
J gene: TRBJ1-2
clone size: .
CDR3 DNA: TGTGCCAGCAGTCGCGAGGGACAGGGGGTCGGTAGTGGCTACACCTTC
CDR3 protein: CASSREGQGVGSGYTF

V gene: TRBV6-4
D gene: TRBD1
J gene: TRBJ1-1
clone size: once
CDR3 DNA: TGTGCCAGCAGCCGTCGGGACAGGGTTAACACTGAAGCTTTCTTT
CDR3 protein: CASSRRDRVNTEAFF

V gene: TRBV12-5
D gene: .
J gene: TRBJ1-2
clone size: .
CDR3 DNA: TGTGCTAGTGGTCCCTCCACAGAAACTTATGGCTACACCTTC
CDR3 protein: CASGPSTETYGYTF

V gene: TRBV28
D gene: .
J gene: TRBJ2-3
clone size: .
CDR3 DNA: TGTGCCAGCAGCCTGCGAGGTGGCAGAACGCAGTATTTT
CDR3 protein: CASSLRGGRTQYF

V gene: TRBV27
D gene: .
J gene: TRBJ2-1
clone size: .
CDR3 DNA: TGTGCCAGCAGTTTATCGGGGGGGCCTAGCTCCTACAATGAGCAGTTCTTC
CDR3 protein: CASSLSGGPSSYNEQFF

V gene: TRBV11-2
D gene: .
J gene: TRBJ1-2
clone size: once
CDR3 DNA: TGTGCCAGCAGCTTAGATCATTGGGGCATAGCTAACTATGGCTACACCTTC
CDR3 protein: CASSLDHWGIANYGYTF

V gene: TRBV5-1
D gene: TRBD1
J gene: TRBJ2-2
clone size: .
CDR3 DNA: TGCGCCAGCAGCTTGGGTTGGGACAGGTCCACCGGGGAGCTGTTTTTT
CDR3 protein: CASSLGWDRSTGELFF

V gene: TRBV18
D gene: TRBD1
J gene: TRBJ1-1
clone size: .
CDR3 DNA: TGTGCCAGCTCACCGGGACAGGGTGCCTTCATGAACACTGAAGCTTTCTTT
CDR3 protein: CASSPGQGAFMNTEAFF

V gene: TRBV28
D gene: TRBD2
J gene: TRBJ2-3
clone size: .
CDR3 DNA: TGTGCCAGCTCCTTCGCCCCAGCGGGGGGAACCAACACAGATACGCAGTATTTT
CDR3 protein: CASSFAPAGGTNTDTQYF

V gene: TRBV28
D gene: .
J gene: TRBJ1-2
clone size: .
CDR3 DNA: TGTGCCAGCAGTAGCACTAACTATGGCTACACCTTC
CDR3 protein: CASSSTNYGYTF

V gene: TRBV27
D gene: TRBD1
J gene: TRBJ1-5
clone size: .
CDR3 DNA: TGTGCCAGCAGTTTGACAGGGGGCGATCAGCCCCAGCATTTT
CDR3 protein: CASSLTGGDQPQHF